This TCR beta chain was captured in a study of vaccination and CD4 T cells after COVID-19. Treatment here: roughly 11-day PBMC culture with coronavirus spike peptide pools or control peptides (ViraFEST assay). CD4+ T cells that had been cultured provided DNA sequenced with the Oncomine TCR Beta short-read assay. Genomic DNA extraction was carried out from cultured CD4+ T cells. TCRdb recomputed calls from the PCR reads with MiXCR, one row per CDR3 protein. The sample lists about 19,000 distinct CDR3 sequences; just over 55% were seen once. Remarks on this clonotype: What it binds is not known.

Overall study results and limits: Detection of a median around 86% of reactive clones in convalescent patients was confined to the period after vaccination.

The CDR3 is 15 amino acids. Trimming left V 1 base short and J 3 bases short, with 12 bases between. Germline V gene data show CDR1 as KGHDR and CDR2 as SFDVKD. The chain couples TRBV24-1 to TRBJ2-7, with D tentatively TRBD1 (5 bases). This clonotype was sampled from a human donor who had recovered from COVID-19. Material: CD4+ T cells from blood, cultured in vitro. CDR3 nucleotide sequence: TGTGCCACCAGTGATTTAAGGCAGGGAATCTACGAGCAGTACTTC. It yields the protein CATSDLRQGIYEQYF.